Listed below are T cell receptor beta chains from one sample, sequenced in a study of shared clonotypes between healthy human individuals. Here immunoSEQ multiplex PCR was the method, and the copy in TCRdb shows in-frame clones only, minus some. The sample has about 2 million clones, approximately 94% seen once. Sequenced input: naive CD8+ T cells sorted from blood. All receptors derive from a young man in good health. Each CDR3 is given with its conserved first and last residue. The order of the fields is J gene, clone size, D gene, V gene, CDR3 protein, CDR3 DNA. D genes are given only for firm matches. Some rows mark clone size as missing; the rest say once, few, many or name a class of expanded clone.

TRBJ2-2 NA TRBD1 TRBV6-5 CASSTGTGRAGELFF TGTGCCAGCAGCACCGGGACAGGACGGGCCGGGGAGCTGTTTTTT
TRBJ1-6 once NA TRBV7-6 CASSLAGQYNSPLHF TGTGCCAGCAGCTTAGCCGGGCAGTACAATTCACCCCTCCACTTT
TRBJ2-1 NA NA TRBV5-6 CASSVTAYNEQFF TGTGCCAGCAGCGTGACAGCGTACAATGAGCAGTTCTTC
TRBJ2-3 NA TRBD1 TRBV30 CAWSGGQGTDTQYF TGTGCCTGGAGTGGGGGACAGGGGACAGATACGCAGTATTTT
TRBJ1-1 NA NA TRBV7-9 CASSKDINTEAFF TGTGCCAGCAGCAAGGACATTAACACTGAAGCTTTCTTT
TRBJ2-1 NA TRBD2 TRBV11-3 CASSLDLAGEANEQFF TGTGCCAGCAGCTTAGATCTAGCGGGAGAGGCGAATGAGCAGTTCTTC
TRBJ2-5 NA NA TRBV27 CASSYVGDVETQYF TGTGCCAGCAGTTATGTAGGGGACGTGGAGACCCAGTACTTC
TRBJ2-2 NA NA TRBV7-9 CASLSTVGVGPFF TGTGCCAGCCTATCGACAGTCGGGGTTGGCCCGTTTTTT
TRBJ2-3 NA NA TRBV4-3 CASSQGAASTDTQYF TGCGCCAGCAGCCAAGGGGCCGCTAGCACAGATACGCAGTATTTT
TRBJ2-1 NA TRBD1 TRBV13 CASCLGQGYNEQFF TGTGCCAGCTGCCTTGGACAGGGGTACAATGAGCAGTTCTTC
TRBJ2-2 NA NA TRBV4-1 CASSQEWWPSVYGGELFF TGCGCCAGCAGCCAAGAATGGTGGCCTAGCGTTTACGGCGGGGAGCTGTTTTTT
TRBJ2-7 NA TRBD1 TRBV11-2 CASSLGIGQGHYEQYF TGTGCCAGCAGCTTAGGGATAGGACAGGGGCACTACGAGCAGTACTTC
TRBJ2-7 NA TRBD2 TRBV19 CASSTKRDQNYEQYF TGTGCCAGTAGCACTAAGCGGGACCAAAACTACGAGCAGTACTTC
TRBJ2-3 NA NA TRBV29-1 CSVVGGTDTQYF TGCAGCGTTGTTGGGGGAACAGATACGCAGTATTTT
TRBJ2-3 NA NA TRBV7-9 CASSPRRGRGDTQYF TGTGCCAGCAGCCCCCGGAGGGGGAGGGGAGATACGCAGTATTTT
TRBJ1-1 once TRBD1 TRBV27 CASSLGQTNTEAFF TGTGCCAGCAGTTTGGGACAGACCAACACTGAAGCTTTCTTT
TRBJ2-1 NA NA TRBV4-1 CASSPLGGTYNEQFF TGCGCCAGCAGCCCCCTTGGCGGGACTTACAATGAGCAGTTCTTC
TRBJ2-1 NA TRBD2 TRBV10-1 CASSASGGRWDEQFF TGCGCCAGCAGTGCAAGCGGGGGGAGATGGGATGAGCAGTTCTTC
TRBJ1-2 NA TRBD1 TRBV2 CASSEQGGTGVVDGGYTF TGTGCCAGCAGTGAGCAGGGGGGGACAGGGGTCGTCGACGGTGGCTACACCTTC
TRBJ2-7 NA NA TRBV6-1 CASSVRAAYEQYF TGTGCCAGCAGTGTACGGGCCGCCTACGAGCAGTACTTC
TRBJ2-7 NA TRBD1 TRBV6-5 CASSHGQGLTGEQYF TGTGCCAGCAGCCACGGACAGGGGCTCACGGGGGAGCAGTACTTC
TRBJ2-4 NA TRBD1 TRBV5-6 CASSLARGTRVAKNIQYF TGTGCCAGCAGCTTGGCCAGGGGGACGCGGGTAGCCAAAAACATTCAGTACTTC
TRBJ2-7 once TRBD2 TRBV14 CASSQPVRGGEQYF TGTGCCAGCAGCCAGCCGGTCCGGGGGGGCGAGCAGTACTTC
TRBJ1-2 NA NA TRBV16 CASSPPGDHDYGYTF TGTGCCAGCAGCCCCCCAGGCGATCATGACTATGGCTACACCTTC
TRBJ2-3 NA NA TRBV27 CASRMGADTQYF TGTGCCAGCAGGATGGGCGCAGATACGCAGTATTTT
TRBJ2-2 NA NA TRBV25-1 CASSDQANGELFF TGTGCCAGCAGTGATCAGGCTAACGGGGAGCTGTTTTTT
TRBJ2-1 NA TRBD2 TRBV7-2 CASSLHSGGDYNEQFF TGTGCCAGCAGCCTACACAGCGGGGGGGATTACAATGAGCAGTTCTTC
TRBJ2-1 NA NA TRBV18 CASSPGNPEQFF TGTGCCAGCTCACCGGGGAATCCTGAGCAGTTCTTC
TRBJ2-1 NA TRBD1 TRBV4-1 CASSHPGTDYNEQFF TGCGCCAGCAGCCACCCCGGGACAGACTACAATGAGCAGTTCTTC
TRBJ1-1 NA NA TRBV7-8 CASSSRVWDTEAFF TGTGCCAGCAGCTCGAGGGTATGGGACACTGAAGCTTTCTTT
TRBJ1-1 NA NA TRBV5-6 CASSQGGHVEAFF TGTGCCAGCAGCCAAGGAGGGCACGTTGAAGCTTTCTTT
TRBJ2-5 NA NA TRBV9 CASSVEGSIHSGTQYF TGTGCCAGCAGCGTAGAGGGCTCGATCCACTCGGGGACCCAGTACTTC
TRBJ1-3 NA TRBD1 TRBV7-6 CASSLNDGTGAGNTIYF TGTGCCAGCAGCTTAAACGATGGAACAGGGGCCGGAAACACCATATATTTT
TRBJ2-5 NA NA TRBV6-6 CASTPPGDGETQYF TGTGCCAGCACTCCGCCGGGGGATGGGGAGACCCAGTACTTC
TRBJ2-7 NA NA TRBV2 CASRGRTVSSYEQYF TGTGCCAGCAGGGGCCGGACAGTCAGCTCCTACGAGCAGTACTTC
TRBJ1-5 NA NA TRBV28 CASSYPPSYSNQPQHF TGTGCCAGCAGCTATCCACCCTCGTATAGCAATCAGCCCCAGCATTTT
TRBJ2-2 NA NA TRBV7-9 CASSWTTGSSTGELFF TGTGCCAGCAGTTGGACGACCGGTTCGAGCACCGGGGAGCTGTTTTTT
TRBJ1-5 NA NA TRBV19 CASSIDEGRGQPQHF TGTGCCAGTAGTATAGATGAGGGCCGGGGTCAGCCCCAGCATTTT
TRBJ2-2 once NA TRBV19 CASDAANTGELFF TGTGCCAGTGACGCGGCGAACACCGGGGAGCTGTTTTTT
TRBJ2-3 NA TRBD1 TRBV27 CASSSGTGEWDTQYF TGTGCCAGCAGTTCCGGGACAGGGGAGTGGGATACGCAGTATTTT
TRBJ2-3 NA TRBD2 TRBV6-6 CASSWYGGGGTDTQYF TGTGCCAGCAGTTGGTATGGCGGGGGGGGAACAGATACGCAGTATTTT
TRBJ2-7 NA TRBD2 TRBV13 CASSAGLAVGEQYF TGTGCCAGCAGCGCGGGACTAGCGGTCGGTGAGCAGTACTTC
TRBJ1-1 NA NA TRBV19 CASSILPRDTEAFF TGTGCCAGTAGTATCCTCCCTCGGGACACTGAAGCTTTCTTT
TRBJ2-7 NA TRBD1 TRBV7-2 CASSLETGTGGKYEQYF TGTGCCAGCAGCTTAGAGACCGGGACAGGGGGCAAATACGAGCAGTACTTC
TRBJ2-2 NA NA TRBV4-3 CASSQLTGTPSGELFF TGCGCCAGCAGCCAATTAACCGGGACCCCCTCCGGGGAGCTGTTTTTT
TRBJ2-1 NA NA TRBV14 CASSNRDQGVVEQFF TGTGCCAGCAGCAACCGGGACCAGGGCGTGGTTGAGCAGTTCTTC
TRBJ1-1 NA TRBD1 TRBV18 CASSLSQGERAEAFF TGTGCCAGCTCACTCTCGCAGGGGGAGAGGGCTGAAGCTTTCTTT
TRBJ2-7 NA TRBD1 TRBV30 CAWRVGQGTHEQYF TGTGCCTGGAGAGTTGGACAGGGCACGCACGAGCAGTACTTC
TRBJ1-2 NA NA TRBV6-4 CASSGGGGAWTF TGTGCCAGCAGTGGTGGGGGGGGCGCCTGGACCTTC
TRBJ2-7 NA TRBD2 TRBV5-1 CASSLAVAGGPYEQYF TGCGCCAGCAGCTTGGCCGTAGCGGGAGGGCCCTACGAGCAGTACTTC
TRBJ1-2 NA NA TRBV30 CAWWDTRYGYTF TGTGCCTGGTGGGACACCCGCTATGGCTACACCTTC